This record covers a single T cell receptor beta chain. Per germline, CDR1 SGHTA and CDR2 FQGNSA. CDR3 length: 13 amino acids. V shed 1 base and J shed 2 bases, with 5 bases lying between them. In the authors' methods: Quantification of nucleated cells was approximated via reference gene primer amplification. Clones were sequenced by immunoSEQ multiplex PCR, and TCRdb holds only the in-frame ones, with some missing. For V, J and clone size, that table is used; D and trimming come from the DNA. The table includes 98,000 or so clones, 60% to 85% detected once. The sample comes from a study of blood T cell repertoires in COVID-19. Study-wide context: The United States, Italy and Spain supplied acute and convalescent COVID-19 samples. PBMCs, B-cell-depleted T cells, or T cells provided the cDNA or gDNA that made up the material.

V and J are TRBV7-2 and TRBJ2-5; D not resolved. This receptor was identified in a woman aged 35 to 49 with acute or convalescent COVID-19. The source material was peripheral blood. CDR3 in amino acids: CASSLGQQETQYF. The DNA for the CDR3 is TGTGCCAGCAGCTTAGGTCAGCAAGAGACCCAGTACTTC.